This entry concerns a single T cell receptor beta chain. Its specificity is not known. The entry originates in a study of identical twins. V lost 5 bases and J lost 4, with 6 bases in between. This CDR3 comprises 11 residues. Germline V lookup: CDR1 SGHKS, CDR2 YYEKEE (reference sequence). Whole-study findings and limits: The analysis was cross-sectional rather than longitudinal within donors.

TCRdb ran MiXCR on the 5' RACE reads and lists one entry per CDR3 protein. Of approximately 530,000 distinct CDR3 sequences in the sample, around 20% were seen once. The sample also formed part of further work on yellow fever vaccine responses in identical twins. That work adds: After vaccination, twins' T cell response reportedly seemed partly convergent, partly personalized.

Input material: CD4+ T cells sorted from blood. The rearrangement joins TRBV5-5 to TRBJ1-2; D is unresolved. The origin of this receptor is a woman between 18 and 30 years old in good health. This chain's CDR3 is CASRSFYGYTF. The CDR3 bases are TGTGCCAGCAGGTCTTTCTATGGCTACACCTTC.